This T cell receptor beta chain was found in a study of beta chain features in type 1 diabetes. Whole-study findings and limits: Across all four CD4+ subsets, people with type 1 diabetes showed modestly shorter TCRB CDR3s.

The V segment lost 9 bases and the J segment 9 bases; nucleotides outside the gene matches: 12. The CDR3 sequence is 14 residues long. Per the germline V gene, CDR1 is ENHRY and CDR2 is SYGVKD. Naive, central memory, regulatory and stem cell-like memory cells within the CD4+ compartment were sorted using CD45RO/CCR7/CD25/CD127/CD95/CD27. As to this clone: The antigen is unknown.

The isolated RNA, all of it, was reverse transcribed, so expressed TCRB transcripts were what got sequenced. About 3.57 million reads were obtained on average from naive, central memory and regulatory T cell samples. Produced via immunoSEQ multiplex PCR; TCRdb's table is partial and in-frame only. The data hold about 150,000 clones, with 10% observed a single time. The receptor was derived from a man aged 25-45 years with type 1 diabetes. The chain uses TRBV10-3 and TRBJ2-1; 9 bases line up with TRBD2. The sample comprised central memory CD4+ T cells from blood. The CDR3 nucleotides read TGTGCCATTTGGGCGGGCGGGAGGGCCCTTGAGCAGTTCTTC. Protein: CAIWAGGRALEQFF.